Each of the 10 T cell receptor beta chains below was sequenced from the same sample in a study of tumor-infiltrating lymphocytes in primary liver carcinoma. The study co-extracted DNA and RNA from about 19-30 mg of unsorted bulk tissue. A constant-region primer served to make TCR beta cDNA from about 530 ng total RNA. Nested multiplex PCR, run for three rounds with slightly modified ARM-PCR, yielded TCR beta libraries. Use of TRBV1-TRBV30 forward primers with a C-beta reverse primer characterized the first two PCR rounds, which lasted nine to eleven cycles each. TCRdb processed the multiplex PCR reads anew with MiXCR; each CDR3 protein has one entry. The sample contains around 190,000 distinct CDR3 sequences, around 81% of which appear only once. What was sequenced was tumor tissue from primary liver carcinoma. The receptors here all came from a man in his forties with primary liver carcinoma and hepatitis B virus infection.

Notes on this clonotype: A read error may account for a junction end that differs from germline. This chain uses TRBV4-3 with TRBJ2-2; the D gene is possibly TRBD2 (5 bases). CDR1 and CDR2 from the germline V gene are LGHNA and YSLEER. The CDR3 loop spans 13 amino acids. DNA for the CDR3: TGCGCCGGCAGCCAAGATTGGTACGGGGAGCTGTATTTT. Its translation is CAGSQDWYGELYF.

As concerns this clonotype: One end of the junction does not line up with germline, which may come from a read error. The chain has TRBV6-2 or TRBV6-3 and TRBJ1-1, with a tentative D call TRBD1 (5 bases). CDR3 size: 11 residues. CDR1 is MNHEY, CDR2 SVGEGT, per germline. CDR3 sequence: CARSSPGPAFF. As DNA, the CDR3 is TGTGCCAGGAGTTCGCCAGGGCCTGCTTTCTTT.

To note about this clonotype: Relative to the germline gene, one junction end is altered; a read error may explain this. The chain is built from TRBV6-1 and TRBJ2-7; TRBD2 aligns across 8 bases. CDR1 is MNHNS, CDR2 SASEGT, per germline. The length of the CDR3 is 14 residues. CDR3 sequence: CASSRGTRAHEQYF. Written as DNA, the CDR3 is TGTGCCAGCAGCCGCGGGACTAGGGCCCACGAGCAATACTTC.

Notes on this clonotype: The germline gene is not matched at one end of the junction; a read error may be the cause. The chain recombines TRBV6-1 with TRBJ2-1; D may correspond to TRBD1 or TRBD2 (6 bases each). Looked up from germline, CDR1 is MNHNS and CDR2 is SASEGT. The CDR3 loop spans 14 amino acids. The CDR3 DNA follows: TGTGCCAGCCACTTGGGGGGCTCCTACAATGAGAAGTTCTTC. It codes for CASHLGGSYNEKFF.

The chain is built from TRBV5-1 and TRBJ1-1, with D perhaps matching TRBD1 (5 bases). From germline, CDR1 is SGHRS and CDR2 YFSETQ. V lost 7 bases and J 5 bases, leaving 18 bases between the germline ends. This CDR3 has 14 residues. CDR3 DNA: TGCGCCAGCGGCGCCGCAGGGTGCTATACTGAAGCTTTCTTT. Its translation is CASGAAGCYTEAFF.

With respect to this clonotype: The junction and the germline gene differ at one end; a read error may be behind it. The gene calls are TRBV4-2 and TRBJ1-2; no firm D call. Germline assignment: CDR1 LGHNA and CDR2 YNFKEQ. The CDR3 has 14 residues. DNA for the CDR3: TGTGCCAGCGGCCCCTTAGAAGGGAACTATGGATACACCTTC. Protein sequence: CASGPLEGNYGYTF.

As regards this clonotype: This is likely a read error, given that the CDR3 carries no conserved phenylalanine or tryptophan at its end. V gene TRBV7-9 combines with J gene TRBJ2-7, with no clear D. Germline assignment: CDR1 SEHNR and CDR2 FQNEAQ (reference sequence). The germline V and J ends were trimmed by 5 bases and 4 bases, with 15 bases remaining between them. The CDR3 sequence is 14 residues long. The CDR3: CASSTTDPPYEQYL. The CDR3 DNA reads TGTGCCAGCAGCACTACGGACCCCCCATACGAGCAGTACTTG.

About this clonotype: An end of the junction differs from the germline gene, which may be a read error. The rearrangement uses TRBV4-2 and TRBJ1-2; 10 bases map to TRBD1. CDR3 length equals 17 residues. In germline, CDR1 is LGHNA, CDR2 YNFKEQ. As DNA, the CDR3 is TGTGCAAGCAGCCAAGTAGTGACAGGGGGCGCAGGGAAGGGCTACACCTTC. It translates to CASSQVVTGGAGKGYTF.

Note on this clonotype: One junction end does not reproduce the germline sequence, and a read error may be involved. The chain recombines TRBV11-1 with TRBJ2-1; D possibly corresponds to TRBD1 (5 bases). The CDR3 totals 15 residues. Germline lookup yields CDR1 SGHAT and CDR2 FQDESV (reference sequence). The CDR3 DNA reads TGTGCCAGTAGCTTCCAGGGATCGATGGACAATGAGCAGTTCTTC. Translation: CASSFQGSMDNEQFF.

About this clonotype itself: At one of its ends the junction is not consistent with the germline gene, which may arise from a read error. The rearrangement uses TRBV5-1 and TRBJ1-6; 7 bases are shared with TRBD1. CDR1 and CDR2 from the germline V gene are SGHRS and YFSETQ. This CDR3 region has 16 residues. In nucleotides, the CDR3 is TGCGCCAACAGCGACAGCCTGACAGGGCATAATTCATCCCTCCACTTT. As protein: CANSDSLTGHNSSLHF.